This T cell receptor beta chain was recorded in a study of blood T cell repertoires in COVID-19. Across the whole study: Donors in the United States, Italy and Spain gave samples during acute or convalescent COVID-19.

Trimming removed 6 bases from V and 6 bases from J, with 14 bases in between. The CDR3 has 14 residues. The germline V gene has CDR1 ENHRY and CDR2 SYGVKD. Produced via immunoSEQ multiplex PCR; TCRdb's table is partial and in-frame only. The sample includes about 220,000 clones, around 83% of them seen just once. The sample taken for sequencing was peripheral blood. The V gene is TRBV10-3, the J gene TRBJ1-4; D might be TRBD1 (6 bases). This TCR was recovered from a woman in her 70s with COVID-19, enrolled during active disease. The CDR3 sequence: CAISAQQGDEKLFF. Here the CDR3 DNA reads TGTGCCATCAGCGCCCAACAGGGCGATGAAAAACTGTTTTTT.